This T cell receptor (beta chain) was retrieved from a study of T-cell memory formation after mild COVID-19. Study observations and caveats: Contracting CD4+ clones lay largely in CM and EM, with CD8+ ones residing in EMRA.

Germline CDR1 and CDR2: DFQATT and SNEGSKA (reference sequence). The CDR3 spans 12 residues. The ends were cut back, 3 bases at V and 4 bases at J, with 9 bases in the middle. TCRdb processed the 5' RACE reads anew with MiXCR; each CDR3 protein has one entry. The sample consists of over 350,000 distinct CDR3 sequences, roughly 15% of them appearing once. Remarks on this clonotype: Antigen unknown.

This rearrangement joins TRBV20-1 to TRBJ1-2; no clear D. This receptor was identified in a man aged 18 to 35 who had mild COVID-19 (a few samples of this study predate the infection). Cell type and time point are not known. The specimen was PBMCs or a T cell subset sorted from them (not recorded which). For the CDR3, the DNA is TGCAGTGCTAGCTGGCAGCTCTATGGCTACACCTTC. Protein: CSASWQLYGYTF.